The 10 T cell receptor beta chains given below trace back to one sample, sequenced in a study of T cells after yellow fever vaccination (dated by TCRdb to the late 2010s). Per the publication, the treatment or condition label means: live attenuated yellow fever vaccine strain. Receptors were amplified or captured by 5' RACE. Sequencing instrument: Illumina NovaSeq 6000. TCRdb reanalyzed the raw reads on its own, using fastp at Q25 for trimming and MiXCR for clone calling, and kept in-frame beta chains. Rows are combined by CDR3 protein, so each entry shows the most common genes and DNA. The sample table contains some 220,000 distinct CDR3 sequences; only one count was recorded for less than 3.5% of them. The biggest ten clones account for about 3.3% of the sample. The sequencing here drew on CD4+ T cells sorted from PBMCs, taken 10 days after the yellow fever booster vaccination. These receptors all stem from a man aged 18 to 30 who received the YFV17D yellow fever vaccine.

This clonotype was seen repeatedly, ten times or more. This sequence joins TRBV7-2 and TRBJ2-7; D gene unclear. The CDR3 runs 15 residues. Per the germline V gene, CDR1 is SGHTA and CDR2 is FQGNSA. V was trimmed by 0 bases and J by 0 bases, leaving 9 bases between them. CDR3 sequence: CASSLAPDGSYEQYV. The CDR3 DNA sequence: TGTGCCAGCAGCTTAGCGCCGGACGGCTCCTACGAGCAGTACGTC.

In its sample, this clonotype was seen a few times. This chain connects TRBV7-9 to TRBJ1-2; no definite D call. Looked up from germline, CDR1 is SEHNR and CDR2 is FQNEAQ (reference sequence). This CDR3 has 12 residues. Trimming left V 7 bases short and J 3 bases short, with 9 bases between. For the CDR3, the DNA is TGTGCCAGCACCCTTTTGGACTATGGCTACACCTTC. This encodes CASTLLDYGYTF.

This clonotype was found many times. This chain uses TRBV5-6 with TRBJ1-1, with D possibly matching TRBD1 (6 bases). The germline V gene has CDR1 SGHDT and CDR2 YYEEEE. Trimming removed 0 bases at V and 4 bases at J, with 13 bases between. CDR3 size: 15 residues. The CDR3 spells CASSLVSGAPTEAFF. CDR3 coding DNA: TGTGCCAGCAGCTTGGTATCAGGGGCGCCCACTGAAGCTTTCTTT. The full variable domain, completed using reference TRBV5-6 and TRBJ1-1, is DAGVTQSPTHLIKTRGQQVTLRCSPKSGHDTVSWYQQALGQGPQFIFQYYEEEERQRGNFPDRFSGHQFPNYSSELNVNALLLGDSALYLCASSLVSGAPTEAFFGQGTRLTVV.

A few counts support this clonotype. The rearrangement links TRBV5-1 to TRBJ2-2, with no clear D. This CDR3 contains 16 residues. The ends were cut back, 4 bases at V and 1 base at J, with 14 bases in the middle. Germline V lookup: CDR1 SGHRS, CDR2 YFSETQ. CDR3 residues: CASSTEGGMNTGELFF. The CDR3 DNA reads as TGCGCCAGCAGCACCGAAGGTGGGATGAACACCGGGGAGCTGTTTTTT.

The V gene is TRBV19, the J gene TRBJ1-5; no clear D gene. CDR1 is LNHDA, CDR2 SQIVND, per germline (reference sequence). The CDR3 totals 12 residues. Trimming removed 1 base from V and 6 bases from J, with 4 bases in between. DNA of the CDR3: TGTGCCAGTAGTATAGCCGGTCAGCCCCAGCATTTT. Encoded protein: CASSIAGQPQHF.

The chain has TRBV2 and TRBJ2-5, with no clear D. This CDR3 is 14 amino acids long. The V and J ends lost 3 bases and 8 bases respectively, with 16 bases between them. Germline CDR1 SNHLY, CDR2 FYNNEI. CDR3 residues: CASSEAVPKDTQYF. CDR3 nucleotides: TGTGCCAGCAGTGAGGCTGTACCCAAGGACACCCAGTACTTC.

This clonotype was observed a few times. The chain employs TRBV13 and TRBJ1-4; 11 bases are shared with TRBD1. The CDR3 sequence is 16 residues long. Germline loops: CDR1 PRHDT, CDR2 FYEKMQ (reference sequence). V was pared by 0 bases and J by 8 bases, with 5 bases of the junction left unmatched. This chain's CDR3 is CASSLGLGQGDEKLFF. CDR3 coding DNA: TGTGCCAGCAGCTTAGGCCTGGGACAGGGGGACGAAAAACTGTTTTTT.

This clonotype was counted ten times or more. The chain employs TRBV24-1 and TRBJ2-2, with 11 bases fitting TRBD1. The CDR3 has 15 amino acids. The germline V gene has CDR1 KGHDR and CDR2 SFDVKD. Losses at the gene ends were 9 bases for V and 6 bases for J; bases not matched to a gene: 8. This CDR3 reads CATAPGTGGPGELFF. Written as DNA, the CDR3 is TGTGCCACCGCACCCGGGACAGGGGGTCCCGGGGAGCTGTTTTTT.

This clonotype was detected only once. A much larger clonotype is one base distant, so this may be a read error. The chain has TRBV7-2 and TRBJ2-5; possibly TRBD2 for D (5 bases). In germline, CDR1 is SGHTA, CDR2 FQGNSA. The CDR3 has 11 amino acids. The CDR3, as DNA: TGTGCCAGCAGCTCCACTAGGACCCACTACTTC. This gives the protein CASSSTRTHYF.

The V gene is TRBV5-1, the J gene TRBJ2-2; maybe TRBD2 (5 bases). Trimming left V 4 bases short and J 7 bases short, with 14 bases between. The CDR3 runs 14 residues. Germline V gene data show CDR1 as SGHRS and CDR2 as YFSETQ. CDR3 in amino acids: CASSQLPGSGELFF. The CDR3 DNA reads TGCGCCAGCAGCCAGCTTCCGGGGAGCGGGGAGCTGTTTTTT.